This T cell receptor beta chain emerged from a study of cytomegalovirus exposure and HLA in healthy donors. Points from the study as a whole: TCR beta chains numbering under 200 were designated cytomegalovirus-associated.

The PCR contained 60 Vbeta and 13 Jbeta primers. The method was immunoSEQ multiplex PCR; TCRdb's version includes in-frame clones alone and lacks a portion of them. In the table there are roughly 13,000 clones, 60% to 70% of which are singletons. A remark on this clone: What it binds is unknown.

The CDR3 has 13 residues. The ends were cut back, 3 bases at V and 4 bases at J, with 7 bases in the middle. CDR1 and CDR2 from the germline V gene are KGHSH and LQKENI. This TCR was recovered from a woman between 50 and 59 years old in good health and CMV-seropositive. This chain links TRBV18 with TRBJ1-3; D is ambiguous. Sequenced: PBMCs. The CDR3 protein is CASSPSFGNTIYF. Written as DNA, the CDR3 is TGTGCCAGCTCACCTAGCTTCGGAAACACCATATATTTT.